This T cell receptor beta chain stems from a study of monozygotic twins with inflammatory bowel disease. A template switching step added UMIs, each with a 6-nucleotide sample barcode. TCRdb processed the 5' RACE reads again and assigns one entry to each CDR3 protein, with no DNA. Its listing shows 420,000 or so distinct CDR3 sequences. CDR1 is SEHNR and CDR2 is FQNEAQ in the germline V gene (reference sequence). The CDR3 sequence is 17 residues long. Overall study findings and caveats: T cell subtypes that differed could not be told apart. Researchers reported no repertoire similarity difference between concordant and discordant twins, possibly from limited power.

Concerning this clonotype itself: Its target is not known.

Blood samples of 2 to 3 ml were drawn from every donor. The rearrangement uses TRBV7-9 and TRBJ2-2; without DNA, the TCRdb call of TRBD2 cannot be checked. The TCR comes from a human donor with ulcerative colitis or Crohn's disease, or a healthy co-twin of an affected twin (not recorded which). The material sequenced was blood. CDR3: CASSPTGPLRVTGELFF.